This entry lists 21 T cell receptor beta chains sequenced from one sample in a study of cytomegalovirus exposure and HLA in healthy donors. Vbeta (60) and Jbeta (13) primers were used in the PCR. Repertoires were generated with immunoSEQ multiplex PCR, while TCRdb's copy carries only in-frame clones and drops some. The data show 150,000 to 200,000 clones, 80% seen once. The sample taken for sequencing was PBMCs. The receptors stem from a human donor in good health.

V gene TRBV7-8 combines with J gene TRBJ2-7; tentatively, D is TRBD1 (6 bases). The germline V gene has CDR1 SGHVS and CDR2 FQNEAQ. Trimming removed 1 base from V and 2 bases from J, with 9 bases in between. The CDR3 spans 14 residues. CDR3 amino acids: CASSLDGGPYEQYF. In DNA, the CDR3 is TGTGCCAGCAGCTTAGATGGGGGCCCCTACGAGCAGTACTTC. The full variable domain, with the rest looked up from reference TRBV7-8 and TRBJ2-7, is GAGVSQSPRYKVAKRGQDVALRCDPISGHVSLFWYQQALGQGPEFLTYFQNEAQLDKSGLPSDRFFAERPEGSVSTLKIQRTQQEDSAVYLCASSLDGGPYEQYFGPGTRLTVT.

A few counts support this clone. V gene TRBV25-1 combines with J gene TRBJ1-1; TRBD1 matches at 7 bases. Germline CDR1 and CDR2: MGHDK and SYGVNS. The CDR3 loop spans 15 amino acids. V gave up 7 bases and J gave up 1 base; unmatched junction bases: 9. The CDR3: CASIGRQGGNTEAFF. DNA for the CDR3: TGTGCCAGCATCGGACGACAGGGAGGGAACACTGAAGCTTTCTTT.

This chain links TRBV5-8 with TRBJ2-5; 7 bases match TRBD1. This CDR3 region has 14 residues. Per the germline V gene, CDR1 is SGHTS and CDR2 is YDEGEE. V lost 4 bases to trimming and J lost 5 bases; unmatched junction nucleotides: 8. The CDR3 sequence is CASSPRTGQETQYF. Here the CDR3 DNA reads TGTGCCAGCAGCCCCCGGACAGGCCAGGAGACCCAGTACTTC.

This rearrangement joins TRBV10-3 to TRBJ2-1; the match to TRBD2 covers 13 bases. The junction had 5 bases not matched to a gene; V was cut back by 11 bases and J by 7 bases. This CDR3 has 13 amino acids. CDR1 and CDR2 from the germline V gene are ENHRY and SYGVKD. CDR3 sequence (DNA): TGTGCCGTGACTAGCGGGGGGAGGAATGAGCAGTTCTTC. It specifies CAVTSGGRNEQFF.

V and J are TRBV4-1 and TRBJ2-7; D may be TRBD2 (6 bases). This CDR3 has 17 residues. The V gene's germline CDR1 is MGHRA and CDR2 YSYEKL. The V gene lost 4 bases and the J gene lost 5 bases, with 24 bases spanning the gap. The CDR3 sequence: CASSRTFVEGGLDEQYF. CDR3 DNA sequence: TGCGCCAGCAGCCGCACCTTCGTGGAGGGTGGATTGGACGAGCAGTACTTC.

The V and J genes are TRBV9 and TRBJ2-2; TRBD2 matches 13 bases. The germline V gene encodes CDR1 SGDLS and CDR2 YYNGEE. Unmatched junction bases numbered 10, after V lost 6 bases and J lost 2 bases. This CDR3 has 18 residues. CDR3 sequence (DNA): TGTGCCAGCACCGGCCAGACTAGCGGGGGGATAAACACCGGGGAGCTGTTTTTT. It specifies CASTGQTSGGINTGELFF.

J is TRBJ2-7 and V is TRBV29-1; D gene unclear. The CDR3 has 11 residues. Per the germline V gene, CDR1 is SQVTM and CDR2 is ANQGSEA. Trimming cost V 4 bases and J 4 bases, with 8 bases left between them. In DNA form, the CDR3 reads TGCAGCGTTGTGGGCAGTTACGAGCAGTACTTC. Protein sequence: CSVVGSYEQYF.

The V gene is TRBV5-1, the J gene TRBJ1-6; 7 nucleotides match TRBD1. The CDR3 totals 19 residues. J was trimmed by 0 bases and V by 0 bases; bases with no gene match: 9. CDR1 is SGHRS and CDR2 is YFSETQ in the germline V gene. Here the CDR3 DNA reads TGCGCCAGCAGCTTGGAGGCACGACAGGGACTCTCCTATAATTCACCCCTCCACTTT. Translating gives CASSLEARQGLSYNSPLHF. Drawing the rest from reference TRBV5-1 and TRBJ1-6, the complete variable domain is KAGVTQTPRYLIKTRGQQVTLSCSPISGHRSVSWYQQTPGQGLQFLFEYFSETQRNKGNFPGRFSGRQFSNSRSEMNVSTLELGDSALYLCASSLEARQGLSYNSPLHFGNGTRLTVT.

The gene calls are TRBV6-5 and TRBJ2-3; D call uncertain. The germline V and J ends were trimmed by 6 bases and 4 bases, with 14 bases remaining between them. This CDR3 is 14 amino acids long. Looked up from germline, CDR1 is MNHEY and CDR2 is SVGAGI. CDR3 sequence (DNA): TGTGCCAGCAGCCCCCCCTTTGCGTCAGATACGCAGTATTTT. Translation: CASSPPFASDTQYF.

The chain couples TRBV19 to TRBJ1-1; 7 bases are a match to TRBD1. Losses at the gene ends were 6 bases for V and 4 bases for J; bases not matched to a gene: 14. CDR1 is LNHDA and CDR2 is SQIVND in the germline V gene (reference sequence). CDR3 length: 16 residues. The CDR3, as DNA: TGTGCCAGTAGAACGGGGCTCGTGACAGGGACCACTGAAGCTTTCTTT. As protein: CASRTGLVTGTTEAFF.

The rearrangement joins TRBV5-1 to TRBJ1-1; D gene ambiguous. CDR1 SGHRS and CDR2 YFSETQ come from the germline V gene. The CDR3 contains 15 residues. V was clipped by 4 bases and J by 1 base, with 14 bases between them. The CDR3 protein is CASSAEGPGNTEAFF. The CDR3 region has the DNA TGCGCCAGCAGCGCGGAGGGCCCAGGGAACACTGAAGCTTTCTTT.

The chain links TRBV7-2 to TRBJ2-3; weak D call: TRBD2 (5 bases). CDR1 is SGHTA, CDR2 FQGNSA, per germline. Trimming cost V 5 bases and J 2 bases, with 20 bases left between them. The CDR3 extends over 17 amino acids. As DNA, the CDR3 is TGTGCCAGCAGCCCAAAGCGGCCCTATACGAACACAGATACGCAGTATTTT. Translation: CASSPKRPYTNTDTQYF.

V is TRBV7-2 and J is TRBJ1-5, with TRBD1 matching 10 bases. The CDR3 sequence is 15 residues long. V lost 4 bases, J lost 5 bases, and 5 bases stayed unmatched. The V gene's germline CDR1 is SGHTA and CDR2 FQGNSA. The CDR3 region has the DNA TGTGCCAGCAGCTCAACCGGGACAGGGGATCAGCCCCAGCATTTT. Translating it yields CASSSTGTGDQPQHF. Drawing the rest from reference TRBV7-2 and TRBJ1-5, the complete variable domain is GAGVSQSPSNKVTEKGKDVELRCDPISGHTALYWYRQSLGQGLEFLIYFQGNSAPDKSGLPSDRFSAERTGGSVSTLTIQRTQQEDSAVYLCASSSTGTGDQPQHFGDGTRLSIL.

The J gene is TRBJ1-1, the V gene TRBV19; 8 nucleotides align to TRBD1. V was clipped by 7 bases and J by 0 bases; unmatched bases: 7. Germline V gene sequence: CDR1 LNHDA, CDR2 SQIVND (reference sequence). The CDR3 extends over 15 amino acids. This CDR3 is CASNQQGDLNTEAFF. CDR3 coding DNA: TGTGCCAGTAATCAACAGGGGGACTTGAACACTGAAGCTTTCTTT.

The chain links TRBV2 to TRBJ2-3, with D maybe TRBD2 (6 bases). The germline CDR1 and CDR2 sequences are SNHLY and FYNNEI. This CDR3 contains 15 residues. Between the trimmed V and J ends, which lost 1 base and 4 bases, there was a span of 12 bases. CDR3 residues: CASSEGLALADTQYF. CDR3 in DNA: TGTGCCAGCAGTGAAGGGCTAGCGCTGGCAGATACGCAGTATTTT.

A single count supports this clone. The rearrangement links TRBV6-1 to TRBJ2-2; D might be TRBD2 (5 bases). The CDR3 runs to 12 residues. V was pared by 3 bases and J by 7 bases, with 6 bases between. CDR1 and CDR2 (germline): MNHNS, SASEGT. This CDR3 is CASSDGVGELFF. The CDR3 DNA reads as TGTGCCAGCAGTGACGGGGTCGGGGAGCTGTTTTTT.

The table lists this clone with a count of one. The chain joins TRBV7-2 to TRBJ1-1; D not certain. V dropped 5 bases and J dropped 11 bases, with 15 bases sitting between them. Per germline, CDR1 SGHTA and CDR2 FQGNSA. The CDR3 has 12 amino acids. CDR3 residues: CASSPEVGSAFF. The CDR3 nucleotides are TGTGCCAGCAGCCCCGAGGTAGGGAGCGCTTTCTTT.

The DNA of the CDR3 is TGTGCCAGCAGTAAAGGCGCCGCCTCCTACGAGCAGTACTTC. Protein product: CASSKGAASYEQYF. This chain links TRBV6-1 with TRBJ2-7; no firm D call. Germline loops: CDR1 MNHNS, CDR2 SASEGT. This CDR3 spans 14 amino acids. V was clipped by 5 bases and J by 0 bases, with 11 bases between them.

V usage is TRBV7-9 and J usage is TRBJ1-6; the match to TRBD1 covers 8 bases. The CDR3 loop spans 16 amino acids. V was pared by 5 bases and J by 6 bases, with 9 bases of the junction left unmatched. Germline CDR1 is SEHNR and CDR2 is FQNEAQ (reference sequence). DNA for the CDR3: TGTGCCAGCAGCCCCCAGAGGACAGGGATTAATTCACCCCTCCACTTT. Translation gives CASSPQRTGINSPLHF.

V and J are TRBV5-1 and TRBJ1-2, with D possibly TRBD1 on 6 matching bases. Deletions cut 4 bases from V and 3 bases from J, with 13 bases between. In germline, CDR1 is SGHRS, CDR2 YFSETQ. This CDR3 region has 14 residues. The DNA for the CDR3 is TGCGCCAGCAGCCCGATGGACAGTTACTATGGCTACACCTTC. It codes for CASSPMDSYYGYTF.

The V and J genes are TRBV11-3 and TRBJ2-1; TRBD2 matches 13 bases. The CDR3 spans 19 residues. Germline V gene data show CDR1 as SGHNT and CDR2 as YENEEA. The ends lost 5 bases at V and 7 bases at J; junction bases unmatched: 17. This CDR3 is CASSPGMTSGGNYRNEQFF. As DNA, the CDR3 is TGTGCCAGCAGCCCAGGAATGACTAGCGGGGGGAACTATAGAAATGAGCAGTTCTTC.